Listed below are T cell receptor beta chains from one sample, sequenced in a study of cytomegalovirus exposure and HLA in healthy donors. Assay used: immunoSEQ multiplex PCR; TCRdb lists only in-frame clones, some missing. The sample includes about 150,000 clones, approximately 80% of them seen just once. Sequencing was done on a sample of PBMCs. The receptors were sampled from a young man in good health and CMV-seronegative. Each CDR3 is given with its conserved first and last residue. A D gene is named only where the DNA matches it firmly. A row's size may be missing; if present it is once, few, many or a size class.

TGTGCCAGCAGCCTCTCGACAGGGGGAGGCTATGGCTACACCTTC | CASSLSTGGGYGYTF | TRBV9 | TRBD1 | TRBJ1-2 | few
TGTGCCAGCAGCTTAGGAGCGGGAGGGCCGTACGAGCAGTACTTC | CASSLGAGGPYEQYF | TRBV7-2 | TRBD2 | TRBJ2-7 | -
TGTGCCAGCAGGGTGACTAGCGTGAATGAGCAGTTCTTC | CASRVTSVNEQFF | TRBV6-1 | TRBD2 | TRBJ2-1 | -
TGTGCCAGCAGCTTAAGTGAGGGAATAAACTCCTACGAGCAGTACTTC | CASSLSEGINSYEQYF | TRBV7-3 | - | TRBJ2-7 | -
TGCGCCAGCAGCTTGTCCCGGGAGCTCCCGAACACTGAAGCTTTCTTT | CASSLSRELPNTEAFF | TRBV5-1 | - | TRBJ1-1 | once
TGTGCCAGCAGCGTAGGGGCGTTAGCCAAAAACATTCAGTACTTC | CASSVGALAKNIQYF | TRBV9 | - | TRBJ2-4 | -
TGTGCCAGCAGCCCCCGTGCCGGGACAGGGGGAGACACGCAGTATTTT | CASSPRAGTGGDTQYF | TRBV7-3 | TRBD1 | TRBJ2-3 | -
TGTGCCAGCAGTGAACAGGGGAAGGAGACCCAGTACTTC | CASSEQGKETQYF | TRBV6-5 | TRBD1 | TRBJ2-5 | -
TGTGCCAGCAGTTCAGCGGGTCGCCCCTACGAGCAGTACTTC | CASSSAGRPYEQYF | TRBV27 | - | TRBJ2-7 | -
TGCGCCAGCAGCTCTGGACAGACCGGGGAGCTGTTTTTT | CASSSGQTGELFF | TRBV5-1 | - | TRBJ2-2 | -
TGTGCCTCCTCTGGTCGCGACCAAGAGACCCAGTACTTC | CASSGRDQETQYF | TRBV10-3 | - | TRBJ2-5 | -
TGCGCCAGCAGCTCGGGGGGGACGGGGCACTCCTACGAGCAGTACTTC | CASSSGGTGHSYEQYF | TRBV5-1 | TRBD2 | TRBJ2-7 | -
TGTGCCAGTAGTATTATTGGTCAGGGATCCTATGGCTACACCTTC | CASSIIGQGSYGYTF | TRBV19 | - | TRBJ1-2 | -
TGTGCCTGGTCCCGGGACAGGGCCGGTGAGCAGTTCTTC | CAWSRDRAGEQFF | TRBV30 | TRBD1 | TRBJ2-1 | -
TGTGCCGGCAGTTTATCAGCAGATACGCAGTATTTT | CAGSLSADTQYF | TRBV28 | - | TRBJ2-3 | -
TGTGCCAGCAGCCCGCCCGGTCGCGAGACCCAGTACTTC | CASSPPGRETQYF | TRBV7-6 | - | TRBJ2-5 | -
TGCGCCAGCAGCTTGGCCGGACAAGGCGACACCATATATTTT | CASSLAGQGDTIYF | TRBV5-1 | - | TRBJ1-3 | few
TGTGCCAGCAGCTCCCATCTGGGACACGGAGCCTACGAGCAGTACTTC | CASSSHLGHGAYEQYF | TRBV7-9 | - | TRBJ2-7 | -
TGTGCCACCAGCACCCGACTAGCGGGGATGTACGAGCAGTACTTC | CATSTRLAGMYEQYF | TRBV15 | TRBD2 | TRBJ2-7 | -
TGTGCCAGTAGTACCGGGACAGGGTTGTCTTATGGCTACACCTTC | CASSTGTGLSYGYTF | TRBV19 | TRBD1 | TRBJ1-2 | -
TGTGCCAGCAGCGGGACAGGGCGAAACACCATATATTTT | CASSGTGRNTIYF | TRBV9 | TRBD1 | TRBJ1-3 | -
TGTGCCAGCAGCCCCGCTTCGTCAGGGGACTATGGCTACACCTTC | CASSPASSGDYGYTF | TRBV28 | - | TRBJ1-2 | -
TGTGCCAGCAGCGAGACAGGGGCCAATGAAAAACTGTTTTTT | CASSETGANEKLFF | TRBV9 | TRBD1 | TRBJ1-4 | -
TGTGCCAGCTCACCCGACAGTTATAGCAATCAGCCCCAGCATTTT | CASSPDSYSNQPQHF | TRBV18 | - | TRBJ1-5 | -
TGCGCCAGCAGCTCGACCAATACAGGGCCCGGTGAGGCTTTCTTT | CASSSTNTGPGEAFF | TRBV5-1 | - | TRBJ1-1 | -
TGTGCCATCAGTGGGACTAGCGGGGATGCGCAAGAGACCCAGTACTTC | CAISGTSGDAQETQYF | TRBV10-3 | TRBD2 | TRBJ2-5 | -
TGTGCCAGCAGTTACGGGACAGCAGGCAATCAGCCCCAGCATTTT | CASSYGTAGNQPQHF | TRBV6-6 | TRBD1 | TRBJ1-5 | -
TGTGCCTTCACCCGGGACTCCTCCTACGAGCAGTACTTC | CAFTRDSSYEQYF | TRBV30 | - | TRBJ2-7 | -
TGTGCCAGCAGCCCCAGGAACCTAGCGGGAACTCCCGAGCAGTACTTC | CASSPRNLAGTPEQYF | TRBV21-1 | - | TRBJ2-7 | -
TGTGCCAGCAGATTTACAGGGTTGGAGACCCAGTACTTC | CASRFTGLETQYF | TRBV2 | - | TRBJ2-5 | -
TGTGCCAGCAGTTCTAGCTCTCTCTACGAGCAGTACTTC | CASSSSSLYEQYF | TRBV28 | - | TRBJ2-7 | -
TGTGCCAGCAGAACCGCCGGGACTAGCGGGACTGAGACCCAGTACTTC | CASRTAGTSGTETQYF | TRBV27 | TRBD2 | TRBJ2-5 | -
TGCAGCGTTGAGACGGGAGGGGGAGGCGTTCAGTACTTC | CSVETGGGGVQYF | TRBV29-1 | TRBD2 | TRBJ2-4 | -
TGTGCCAGCAGGGGGGACTTAACCTACGAGCAGTACTTC | CASRGDLTYEQYF | TRBV6-6 | - | TRBJ2-7 | -
TGTGCCAGCAGCAGGACTAGCGGGAGAGGGGCCGAGCAGTACTTC | CASSRTSGRGAEQYF | TRBV27 | TRBD2 | TRBJ2-7 | -
TGTGCTAGTGGTTTGCCACGGACTACCCAACCCCACGAGCAGTACTTC | CASGLPRTTQPHEQYF | TRBV12-5 | - | TRBJ2-7 | -
TGTGCCAGCAGCTTGCGGACAGGGAGGAACACTGAAGCTTTCTTT | CASSLRTGRNTEAFF | TRBV5-6 | TRBD1 | TRBJ1-1 | -
TGTGCTAGTGGTTTGGTACTTTCGTCCAGGGAAGGCAATGAGCAGTTCTTC | CASGLVLSSREGNEQFF | TRBV12-5 | - | TRBJ2-1 | -
TGTGCCAGCAGCTTAAGGGCCCCCAATCAGCCCCAGCATTTT | CASSLRAPNQPQHF | TRBV7-3 | - | TRBJ1-5 | -
TGCGCCAGCAGCCAAGATCTGTCGGCGGGGCAAGAGACCCAGTACTTC | CASSQDLSAGQETQYF | TRBV4-1 | - | TRBJ2-5 | -
TGCGCCAGCAGCCAATATGGGACAGGGGGTTCTAACTATGGCTACACCTTC | CASSQYGTGGSNYGYTF | TRBV4-1 | TRBD1 | TRBJ1-2 | once
TGTGCCAGCAGCCATGACATTGGCAATGAGCAGTTCTTC | CASSHDIGNEQFF | TRBV13 | - | TRBJ2-1 | -
TGTGCCAGCAGCGTAGATGGCGGGCTAGCGAACGAGCAGTACTTC | CASSVDGGLANEQYF | TRBV9 | - | TRBJ2-7 | -
TGTGCCAGCAGTTACTCCGTCTCGGATACGCAGTATTTT | CASSYSVSDTQYF | TRBV6-5 | - | TRBJ2-3 | -
TGCAGCGTTGTCTCCAGGGGCCCTCCAGTGTACAATGAGCAGTTCTTC | CSVVSRGPPVYNEQFF | TRBV29-1 | - | TRBJ2-1 | -
TGTGCCAGCAGCAATGGACTAGCGGCCTACGAGCAGTACTTC | CASSNGLAAYEQYF | TRBV5-4 | TRBD2 | TRBJ2-7 | -
TGTGCCAGCAGTCCGGACAGAGTCGACGAGCAGTACTTC | CASSPDRVDEQYF | TRBV6-1 | - | TRBJ2-7 | -
TGTGCCAGCAGCTTAATTTGGGACAGGAATGAAAAACTGTTTTTT | CASSLIWDRNEKLFF | TRBV7-9 | TRBD1 | TRBJ1-4 | -
TGTGCCAGCAGACTCCAGGGTGATCAGCCCCAGCATTTT | CASRLQGDQPQHF | TRBV27 | - | TRBJ1-5 | -
TGTGCCAGCAGTTCTACAGGGGGCGCTTGGACTGAAGCTTTCTTT | CASSSTGGAWTEAFF | TRBV28 | TRBD1 | TRBJ1-1 | -
TGTGCCAGCAGCTTTGGCCAGGAAGGTGGTGAGCAGTTCTTC | CASSFGQEGGEQFF | TRBV11-1 | - | TRBJ2-1 | -
TGTGCCAGCAGTGAAGCAGGGGCTTGGAGTCCCGCTTTCTTT | CASSEAGAWSPAFF | TRBV6-1 | - | TRBJ1-1 | -
TGTGCCAGCAGCTTCCCGAGCCGAGGCACAGATACGCAGTATTTT | CASSFPSRGTDTQYF | TRBV5-4 | - | TRBJ2-3 | few